Reported below is one T cell receptor (beta chain). Its antigen is undetermined. TCR beta CDR3 regions were amplified from RNA. An initial round of RT-PCR targeting the TCR CDR3 relied on the HTBI primer set. TCRdb fed the multiplex PCR reads into MiXCR, producing one record per CDR3 protein. This table has approximately 220,000 distinct CDR3 sequences, 15% to 20% appearing once. This sample was included in a study of T cells in Graves' hyperthyroidism and ophthalmopathy. Germline CDR1 and CDR2: SEHNR and FQNEAQ (reference sequence). The CDR3 sequence is 15 residues long. The V and J ends lost 4 bases and 5 bases respectively, with 18 bases between them. Study-wide points: A model using 13 V-J features told ophthalmopathy apart from stable hyperthyroidism.

Sequenced sample: blood. This chain joins TRBV7-9 and TRBJ2-7; either TRBD1 or TRBD2 may fit D (5 bases each). The sequence derives from a man aged 35-49 years with Graves' hyperthyroidism. The CDR3 nucleotides are TGTGCCAGCAGCTATGGAGCCGGGACGGTAGACGAGCAGTACTTC. Its protein is CASSYGAGTVDEQYF.